The source of this T cell receptor (beta chain) is a study of blood T cells in healthy people across ages. The sample holds a few counts of this clonotype. The CDR3 loop spans 12 amino acids. V dropped 1 base and J dropped 9 bases, with 10 bases sitting between them. Germline V CDR1 and CDR2: DFQATT, SNEGSKA (reference sequence). Primers used in a second PCR of about 7 to 11 cycles were a sample-barcoded 5' primer and a J-beta primer mix. TCRdb reprocessed the 5' RACE reads via MiXCR and lists one record per CDR3 protein. The sample records 1.4 million or so distinct CDR3 sequences, approximately 42% being singletons.

Sequencing was performed on blood. This TCR derives from a woman aged 18-29 years in good health. The chain couples TRBV20-1 to TRBJ2-1; D remains unclear. The CDR3 DNA follows: TGCAGTGCTAGAGTGACTTCCGCTGAGCAGTTCTTC. As protein: CSARVTSAEQFF.